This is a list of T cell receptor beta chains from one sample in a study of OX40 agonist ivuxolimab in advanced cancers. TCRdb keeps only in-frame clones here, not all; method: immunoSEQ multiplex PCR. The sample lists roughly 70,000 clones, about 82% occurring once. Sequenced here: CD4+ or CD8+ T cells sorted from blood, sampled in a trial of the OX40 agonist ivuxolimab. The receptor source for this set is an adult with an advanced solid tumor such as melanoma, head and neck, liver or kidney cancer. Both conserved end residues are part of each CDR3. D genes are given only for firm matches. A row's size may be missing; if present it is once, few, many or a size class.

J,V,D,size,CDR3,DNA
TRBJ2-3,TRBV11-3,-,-,CASSLGGTDTQYF,TGTGCCAGCAGCTTAGGAGGCACAGATACGCAGTATTTT
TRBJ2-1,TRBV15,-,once,CATSRERYNEQFF,TGTGCCACCAGCAGAGAACGGTACAATGAGCAGTTCTTC
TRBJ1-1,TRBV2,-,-,CASRQGQQNTEAFF,TGTGCCAGCAGGCAGGGACAACAAAACACTGAAGCTTTCTTT
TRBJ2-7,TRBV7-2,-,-,CASSQEGVLSYYEQYF,TGTGCCAGCAGCCAAGAGGGGGTACTCTCTTACTACGAGCAGTACTTC
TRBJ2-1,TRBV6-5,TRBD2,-,CASSSGTRSFF,TGTGCCAGCAGTTCCGGGACTAGGAGTTTCTTC
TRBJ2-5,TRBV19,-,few,CASSIGGTLLETQYF,TGTGCCAGTAGTATCGGCGGGACCTTGTTGGAGACCCAGTACTTC
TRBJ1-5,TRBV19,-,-,CASKEKGAQPQHF,TGTGCCAGTAAGGAGAAGGGAGCACAGCCCCAGCATTTT
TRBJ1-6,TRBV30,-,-,CASDEDWVNSPLHF,TGTGCCTCCGACGAGGACTGGGTTAATTCACCCCTCCACTTT
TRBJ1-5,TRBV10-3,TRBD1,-,CAISSTGASNQPQHF,TGTGCCATCAGTTCCACAGGGGCCTCCAATCAGCCCCAGCATTTT
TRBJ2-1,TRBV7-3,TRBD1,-,CASSQTGDGYNEQFF,TGTGCCAGCAGCCAAACAGGGGACGGCTACAATGAGCAGTTCTTC
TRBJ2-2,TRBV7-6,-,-,CASSLKSRHEGGELFF,TGTGCCAGCAGCTTAAAGTCGCGACACGAGGGAGGGGAGCTGTTTTTT
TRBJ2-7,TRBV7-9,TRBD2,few,CASSTGGSPVYEQYF,TGTGCCAGCAGCACGGGAGGTTCCCCGGTATACGAGCAGTACTTC
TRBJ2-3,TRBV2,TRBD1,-,CASRGQGTDTQYF,TGTGCCAGCAGGGGACAGGGCACAGATACGCAGTATTTT
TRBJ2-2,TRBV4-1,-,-,CASSQDRSGELFF,TGCGCCAGCAGCCAAGATCGGTCCGGGGAGCTGTTTTTT